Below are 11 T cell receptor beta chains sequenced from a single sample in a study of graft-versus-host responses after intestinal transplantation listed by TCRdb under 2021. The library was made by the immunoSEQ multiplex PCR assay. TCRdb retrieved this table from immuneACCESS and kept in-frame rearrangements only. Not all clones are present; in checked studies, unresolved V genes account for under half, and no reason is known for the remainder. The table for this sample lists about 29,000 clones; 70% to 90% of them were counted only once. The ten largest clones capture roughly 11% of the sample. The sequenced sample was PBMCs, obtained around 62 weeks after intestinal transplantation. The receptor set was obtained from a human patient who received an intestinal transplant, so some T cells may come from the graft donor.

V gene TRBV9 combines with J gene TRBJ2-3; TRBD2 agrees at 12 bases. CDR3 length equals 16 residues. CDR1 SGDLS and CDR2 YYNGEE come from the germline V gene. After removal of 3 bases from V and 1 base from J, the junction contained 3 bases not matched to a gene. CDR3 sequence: CASSARLAGGTDTQYF. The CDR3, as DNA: TGTGCCAGCAGCGCCCGACTAGCGGGAGGCACAGATACGCAGTATTTT.

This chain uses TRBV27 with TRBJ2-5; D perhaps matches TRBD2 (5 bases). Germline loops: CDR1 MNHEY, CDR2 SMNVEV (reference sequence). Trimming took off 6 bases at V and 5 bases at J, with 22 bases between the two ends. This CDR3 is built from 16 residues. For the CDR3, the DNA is TGTGCCAGCAGGGGATACTTTGCGGGTTTGGGGGAGACCCAGTACTTC. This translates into CASRGYFAGLGETQYF.

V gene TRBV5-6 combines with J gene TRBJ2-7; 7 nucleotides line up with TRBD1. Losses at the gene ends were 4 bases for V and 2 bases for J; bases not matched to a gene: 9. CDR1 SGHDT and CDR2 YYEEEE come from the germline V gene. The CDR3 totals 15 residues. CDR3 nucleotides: TGTGCCAGCAGCCCGGGACAGATACAGCCCTACGAGCAGTACTTC. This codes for CASSPGQIQPYEQYF.

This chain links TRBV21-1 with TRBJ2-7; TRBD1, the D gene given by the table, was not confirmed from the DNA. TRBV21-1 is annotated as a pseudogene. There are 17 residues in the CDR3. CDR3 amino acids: CASSERTGPSGSYEQYF. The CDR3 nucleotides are TGTGCCAGCAGCGAGCGAACAGGGCCCTCGGGCTCCTACGAGCAGTACTTC.

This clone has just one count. The CDR3 coding sequence is TGTGCCAGCAGTTATTCTTTGGAAGGGGAGCTGTTTTTT. Translated: CASSYSLEGELFF. The gene calls are TRBV6-5 and TRBJ2-2; no firm D call. This CDR3 has 13 amino acids. CDR1 is MNHEY, CDR2 SVGAGI, per germline. V was trimmed by 3 bases and J by 8 bases, leaving 10 bases between them.

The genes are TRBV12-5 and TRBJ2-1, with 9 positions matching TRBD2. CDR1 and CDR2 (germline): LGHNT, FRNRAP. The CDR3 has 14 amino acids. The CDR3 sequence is CAPDGLAGSGEQFF. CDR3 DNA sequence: TGTGCCCCCGACGGTCTAGCGGGGTCCGGTGAGCAGTTCTTC.

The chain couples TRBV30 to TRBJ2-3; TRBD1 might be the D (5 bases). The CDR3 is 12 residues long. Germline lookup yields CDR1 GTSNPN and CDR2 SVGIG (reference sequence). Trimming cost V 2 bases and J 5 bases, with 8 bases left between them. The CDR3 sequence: CAWSSTGDTQYF. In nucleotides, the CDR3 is TGTGCCTGGAGTTCAACAGGAGATACGCAGTATTTT.

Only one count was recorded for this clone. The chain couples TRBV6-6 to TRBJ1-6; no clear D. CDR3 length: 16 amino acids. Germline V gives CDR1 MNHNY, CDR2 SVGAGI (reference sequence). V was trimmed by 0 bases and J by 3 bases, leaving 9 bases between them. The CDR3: CASSYSRILYNSPLHF. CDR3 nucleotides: TGTGCCAGCAGTTACTCTAGGATTCTCTATAATTCACCCCTCCACTTT.

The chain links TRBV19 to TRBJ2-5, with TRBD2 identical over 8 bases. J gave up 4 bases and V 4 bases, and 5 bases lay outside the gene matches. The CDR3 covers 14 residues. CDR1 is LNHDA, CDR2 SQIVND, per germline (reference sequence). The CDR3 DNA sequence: TGTGCCAGTAGTACCCGGGGGGGAATAGAGACCCAGTACTTC. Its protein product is CASSTRGGIETQYF.

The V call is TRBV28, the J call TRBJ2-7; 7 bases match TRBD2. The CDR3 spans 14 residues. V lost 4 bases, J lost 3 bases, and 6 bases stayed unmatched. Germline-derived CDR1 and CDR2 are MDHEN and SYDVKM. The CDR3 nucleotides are TGTGCCAGCAGTTCCGGGACGGGGGGCTACGAGCAGTACTTC. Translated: CASSSGTGGYEQYF.

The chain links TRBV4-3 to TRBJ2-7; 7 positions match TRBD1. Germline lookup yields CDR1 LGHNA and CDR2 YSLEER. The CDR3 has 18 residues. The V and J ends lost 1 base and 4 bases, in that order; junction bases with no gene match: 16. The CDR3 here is CASSQGSDRAGPSYEQYF. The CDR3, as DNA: TGCGCCAGCAGCCAAGGATCTGACAGGGCAGGTCCCTCTTACGAGCAGTACTTC.